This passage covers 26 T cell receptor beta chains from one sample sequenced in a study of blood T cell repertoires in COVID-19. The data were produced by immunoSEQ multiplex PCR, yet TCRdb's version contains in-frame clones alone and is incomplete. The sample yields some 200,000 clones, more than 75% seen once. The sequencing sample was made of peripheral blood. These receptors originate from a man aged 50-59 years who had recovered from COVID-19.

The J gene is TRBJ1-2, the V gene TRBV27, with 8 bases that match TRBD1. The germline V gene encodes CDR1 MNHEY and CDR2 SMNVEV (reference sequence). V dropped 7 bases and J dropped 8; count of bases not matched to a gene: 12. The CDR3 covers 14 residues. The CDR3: CASKGAGGGDGYTF. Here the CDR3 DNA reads TGTGCCAGCAAAGGGGCAGGGGGCGGTGACGGCTACACCTTC.

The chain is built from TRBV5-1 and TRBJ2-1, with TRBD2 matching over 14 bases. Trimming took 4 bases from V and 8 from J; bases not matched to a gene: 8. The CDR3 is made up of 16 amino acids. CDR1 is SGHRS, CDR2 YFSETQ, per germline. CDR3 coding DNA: TGCGCCAGCAGCCATGACGGGACTAGCGGGAGCGATGAGCAGTTCTTC. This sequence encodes CASSHDGTSGSDEQFF.

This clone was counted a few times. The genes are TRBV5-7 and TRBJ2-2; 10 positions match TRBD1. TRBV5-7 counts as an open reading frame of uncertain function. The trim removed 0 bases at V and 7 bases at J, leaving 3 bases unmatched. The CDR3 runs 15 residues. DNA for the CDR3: TGTGCCAGCAGCTTGGTGGACAGGGGGGTCGGGGAGCTGTTTTTT. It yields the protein CASSLVDRGVGELFF.

CDR3 in DNA: TGTGCCAGCAGCTCGACGGCAGGGGGATCTAGCTCCTACGAGCAGTACTTC. Translating it yields CASSSTAGGSSSYEQYF. This chain joins TRBV7-8 and TRBJ2-7; the match to TRBD1 covers 7 bases. Germline values: CDR1 SGHVS, CDR2 FQNEAQ. With V trimmed by 4 bases and J by 0 bases, 12 bases remained unmatched. The CDR3 runs 17 residues. The full variable domain, with the rest looked up from reference TRBV7-8 and TRBJ2-7, is GAGVSQSPRYKVAKRGQDVALRCDPISGHVSLFWYQQALGQGPEFLTYFQNEAQLDKSGLPSDRFFAERPEGSVSTLKIQRTQQEDSAVYLCASSSTAGGSSSYEQYFGPGTRLTVT.

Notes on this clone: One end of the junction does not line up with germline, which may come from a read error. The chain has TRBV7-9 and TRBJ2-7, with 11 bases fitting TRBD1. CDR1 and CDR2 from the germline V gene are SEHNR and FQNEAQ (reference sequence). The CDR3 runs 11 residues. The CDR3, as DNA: TGTGCCAGCAGCCAGGGACAGGGGGTTACCTTC. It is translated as CASSQGQGVTF. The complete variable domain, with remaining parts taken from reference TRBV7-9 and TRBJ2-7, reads DTGVSQNPRHKITKRGQNVTFRCDPISEHNRLYWYRQTLGQGPEFLTYFQNEAQLEKSRLLSDRFSAERPKGSFSTLEIQRTEQGDSAMYLCASSQGQGVTFGPGTRLTVT.

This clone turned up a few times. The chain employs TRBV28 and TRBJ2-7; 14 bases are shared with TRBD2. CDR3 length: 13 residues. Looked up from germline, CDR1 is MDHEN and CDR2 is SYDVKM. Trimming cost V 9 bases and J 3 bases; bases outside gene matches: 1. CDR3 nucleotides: TGTGCCAGTGGGACTAGCGGGAGCTACGAGCAGTACTTC. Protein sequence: CASGTSGSYEQYF.

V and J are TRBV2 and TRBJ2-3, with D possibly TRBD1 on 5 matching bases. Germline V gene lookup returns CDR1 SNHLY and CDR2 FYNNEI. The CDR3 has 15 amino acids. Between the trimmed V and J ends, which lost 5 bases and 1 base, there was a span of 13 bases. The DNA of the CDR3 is TGTGCCAGCAGTATCACCAGGGTGGGCACAGATACGCAGTATTTT. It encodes CASSITRVGTDTQYF.

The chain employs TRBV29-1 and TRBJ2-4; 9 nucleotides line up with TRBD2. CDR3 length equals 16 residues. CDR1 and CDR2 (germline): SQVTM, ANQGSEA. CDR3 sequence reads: CNWAGGPTLAKNIQYF. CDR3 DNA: TGCAACTGGGCGGGAGGGCCTACCCTAGCCAAAAACATTCAGTACTTC. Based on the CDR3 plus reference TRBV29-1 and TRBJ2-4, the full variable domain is SAVISQKPSRDICQRGTSLTIQCQVDSQVTMMFWYRQQPGQSLTLIATANQGSEATYESGFVIDKFPISRPNLTFSTLTVSNMSPEDSSIYLCNWAGGPTLAKNIQYFGAGTRLSVL.

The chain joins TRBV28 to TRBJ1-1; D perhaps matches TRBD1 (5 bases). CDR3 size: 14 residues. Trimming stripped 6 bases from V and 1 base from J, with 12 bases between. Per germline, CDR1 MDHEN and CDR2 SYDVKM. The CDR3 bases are TGTGCCAGCAGCCTTGGACACCCGAACACTGAAGCTTTCTTT. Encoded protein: CASSLGHPNTEAFF.

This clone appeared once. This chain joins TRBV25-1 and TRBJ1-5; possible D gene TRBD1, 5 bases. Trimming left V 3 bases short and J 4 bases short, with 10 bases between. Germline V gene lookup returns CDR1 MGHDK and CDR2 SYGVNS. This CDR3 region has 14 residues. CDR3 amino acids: CASSDLSGNQPQHF. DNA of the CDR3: TGTGCCAGCAGTGATCTTTCAGGGAATCAGCCCCAGCATTTT.

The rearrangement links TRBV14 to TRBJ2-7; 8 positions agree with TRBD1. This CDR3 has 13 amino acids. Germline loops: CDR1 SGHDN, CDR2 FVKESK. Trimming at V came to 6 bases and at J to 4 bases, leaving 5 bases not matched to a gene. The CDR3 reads CASRRTGFYEQYF. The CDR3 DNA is TGTGCCAGCAGACGGACAGGGTTTTACGAGCAGTACTTC.

CDR3 protein: CASSQELGLAGLNEQFF. The CDR3 region has the DNA TGTGCCAGCAGCCAAGAGCTGGGACTAGCGGGACTGAATGAGCAGTTCTTC. This sequence joins TRBV3-1 (or the pseudogene TRBV3-2) and TRBJ2-1; TRBD2 matches 13 bases. Trimming took 0 bases from V and 7 from J; bases not matched to a gene: 6. Germline CDR1 reads LGHDT; CDR2 reads YNNKEL (reference sequence). This CDR3 is 17 amino acids long.

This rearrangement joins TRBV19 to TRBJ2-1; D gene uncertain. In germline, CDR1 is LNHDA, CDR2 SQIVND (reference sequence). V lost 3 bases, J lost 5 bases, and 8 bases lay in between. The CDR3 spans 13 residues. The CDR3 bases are TGTGCCAGTAGTATGGGCAGTAACAATGAGCAGTTCTTC. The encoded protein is CASSMGSNNEQFF.

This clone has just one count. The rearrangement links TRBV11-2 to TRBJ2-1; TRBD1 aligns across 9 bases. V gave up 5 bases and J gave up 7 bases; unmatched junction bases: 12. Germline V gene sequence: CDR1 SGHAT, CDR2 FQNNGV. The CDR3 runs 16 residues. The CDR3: CASSPSAGQGGNEQFF. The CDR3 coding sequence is TGTGCCAGCAGCCCTTCCGCGGGACAGGGAGGAAATGAGCAGTTCTTC.

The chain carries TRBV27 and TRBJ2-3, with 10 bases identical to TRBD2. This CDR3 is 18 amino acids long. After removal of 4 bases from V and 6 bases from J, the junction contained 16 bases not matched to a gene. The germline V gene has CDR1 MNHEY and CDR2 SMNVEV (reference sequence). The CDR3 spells CASSWSPSGGGVSDTQYF. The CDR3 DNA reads TGTGCCAGCAGTTGGTCTCCTAGCGGGGGTGGGGTCTCGGATACGCAGTATTTT.

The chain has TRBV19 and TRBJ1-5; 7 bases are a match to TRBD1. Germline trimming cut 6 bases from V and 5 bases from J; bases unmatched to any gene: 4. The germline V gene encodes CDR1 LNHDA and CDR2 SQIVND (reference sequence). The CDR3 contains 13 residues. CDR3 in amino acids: CASSGDRDQPQHF. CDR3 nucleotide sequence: TGTGCCAGTAGCGGGGACAGAGATCAGCCCCAGCATTTT.

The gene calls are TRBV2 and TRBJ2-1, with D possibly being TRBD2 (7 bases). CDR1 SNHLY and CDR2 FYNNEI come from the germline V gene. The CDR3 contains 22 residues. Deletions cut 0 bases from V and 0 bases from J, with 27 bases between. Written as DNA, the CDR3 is TGTGCCAGCAGTGAAGCGAGGGGGAGGGTCGTACCCGGGACAATCTCCTACAATGAGCAGTTCTTC. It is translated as CASSEARGRVVPGTISYNEQFF.

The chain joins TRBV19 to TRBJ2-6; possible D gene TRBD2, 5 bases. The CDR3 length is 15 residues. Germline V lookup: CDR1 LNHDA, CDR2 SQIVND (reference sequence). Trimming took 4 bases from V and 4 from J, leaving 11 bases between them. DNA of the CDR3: TGTGCCAGTAGTAATCGGACTCCCGGGGCCAACGTCCTGACTTTC. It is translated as CASSNRTPGANVLTF.

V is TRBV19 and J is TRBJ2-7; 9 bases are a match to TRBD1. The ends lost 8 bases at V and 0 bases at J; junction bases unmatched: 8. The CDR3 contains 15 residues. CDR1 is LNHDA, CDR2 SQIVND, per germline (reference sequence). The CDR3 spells CASQLQGASSYEQYF. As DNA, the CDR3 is TGTGCCAGTCAACTACAGGGGGCGAGCTCCTACGAGCAGTACTTC.

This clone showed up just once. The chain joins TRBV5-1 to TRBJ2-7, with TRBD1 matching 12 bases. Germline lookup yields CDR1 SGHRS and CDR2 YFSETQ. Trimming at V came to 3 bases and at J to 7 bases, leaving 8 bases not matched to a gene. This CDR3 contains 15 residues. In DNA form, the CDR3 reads TGCGCCAGCAGCTCCGGGACAGGGGGCGCGGGGGAGCAGTACTTC. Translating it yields CASSSGTGGAGEQYF.

CDR3 bases: TGTGCCAGCAGCTCCGGGGGGAACCATCAGCCCCAGCATTTT. The encoded protein is CASSSGGNHQPQHF. This chain uses TRBV7-9 with TRBJ1-5; weak D call: TRBD1 (5 bases). The CDR3 covers 14 residues. CDR1 SEHNR and CDR2 FQNEAQ come from the germline V gene (reference sequence). Trimming pared 4 bases from V and 5 bases from J, leaving 12 bases between.

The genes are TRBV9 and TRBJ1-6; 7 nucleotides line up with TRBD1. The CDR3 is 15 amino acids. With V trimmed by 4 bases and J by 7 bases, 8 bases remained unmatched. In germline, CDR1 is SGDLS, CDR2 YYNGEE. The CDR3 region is CASSPKGASNSPLHF. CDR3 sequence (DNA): TGTGCCAGCAGCCCAAAGGGGGCGAGCAATTCACCCCTCCACTTT.

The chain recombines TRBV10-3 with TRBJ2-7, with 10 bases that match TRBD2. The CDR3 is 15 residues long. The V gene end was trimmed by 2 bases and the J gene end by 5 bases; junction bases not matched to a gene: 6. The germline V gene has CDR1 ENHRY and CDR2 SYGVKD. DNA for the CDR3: TGTGCCATCAGTGAGGATCTAGCGGGAGTCCACGAGCAGTACTTC. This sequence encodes CAISEDLAGVHEQYF.

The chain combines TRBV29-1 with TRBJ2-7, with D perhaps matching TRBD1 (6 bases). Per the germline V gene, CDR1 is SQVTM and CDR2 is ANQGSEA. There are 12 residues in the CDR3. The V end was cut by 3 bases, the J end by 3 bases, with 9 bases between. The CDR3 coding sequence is TGCAGCGTTGATGGGGGCAACTACGAGCAGTACTTC. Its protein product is CSVDGGNYEQYF.

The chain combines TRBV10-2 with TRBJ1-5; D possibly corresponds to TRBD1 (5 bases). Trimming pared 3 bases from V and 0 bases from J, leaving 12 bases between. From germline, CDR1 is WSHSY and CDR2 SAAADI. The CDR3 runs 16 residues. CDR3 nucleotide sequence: TGCGCCAGCAGTGATTCCCAGGGATATAGCAATCAGCCCCAGCATTTT. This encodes CASSDSQGYSNQPQHF.

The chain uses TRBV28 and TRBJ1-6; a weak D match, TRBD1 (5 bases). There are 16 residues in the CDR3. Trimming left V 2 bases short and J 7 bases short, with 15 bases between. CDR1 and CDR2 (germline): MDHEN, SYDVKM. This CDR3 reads CASSLRNRILNSPLHF. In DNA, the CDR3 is TGTGCCAGCAGTTTACGAAACAGGATTCTCAATTCACCCCTCCACTTT.